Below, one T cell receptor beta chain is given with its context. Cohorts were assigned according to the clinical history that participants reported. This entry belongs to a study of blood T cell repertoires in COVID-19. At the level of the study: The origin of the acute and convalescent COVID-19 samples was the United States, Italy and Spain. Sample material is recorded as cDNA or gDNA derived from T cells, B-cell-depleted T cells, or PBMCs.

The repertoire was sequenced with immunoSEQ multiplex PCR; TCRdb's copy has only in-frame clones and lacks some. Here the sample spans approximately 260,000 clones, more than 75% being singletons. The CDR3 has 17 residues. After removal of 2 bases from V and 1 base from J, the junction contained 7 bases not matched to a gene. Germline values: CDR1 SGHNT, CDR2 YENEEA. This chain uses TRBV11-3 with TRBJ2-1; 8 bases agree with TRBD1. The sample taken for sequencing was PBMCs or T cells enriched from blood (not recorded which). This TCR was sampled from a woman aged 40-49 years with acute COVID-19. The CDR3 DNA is TGTGCCAGCAGCTTAAGGGGGACAGGCAATTCCTACAATGAGCAGTTCTTC. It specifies CASSLRGTGNSYNEQFF. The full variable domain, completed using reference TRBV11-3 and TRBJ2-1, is EAGVVQSPRYKIIEKKQPVAFWCNPISGHNTLYWYLQNLGQGPELLIRYENEEAVDDSQLPKDRFSAERLKGVDSTLKIQPAELGDSAVYLCASSLRGTGNSYNEQFFGPGTRLTVL.